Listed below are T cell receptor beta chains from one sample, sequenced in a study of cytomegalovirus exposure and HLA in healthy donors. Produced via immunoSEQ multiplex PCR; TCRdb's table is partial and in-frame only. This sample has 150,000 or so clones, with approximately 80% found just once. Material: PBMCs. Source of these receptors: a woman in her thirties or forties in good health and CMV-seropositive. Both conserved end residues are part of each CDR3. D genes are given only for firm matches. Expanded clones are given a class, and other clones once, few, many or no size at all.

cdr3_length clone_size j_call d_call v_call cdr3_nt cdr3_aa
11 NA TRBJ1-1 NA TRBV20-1 TGCAGTGCTAGAGACGGGAGTGGGGCTTTCTTT CSARDGSGAFF
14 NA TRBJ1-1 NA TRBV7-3 TGTGCCAGCAGCCCAACCCCAGGGGACACTGAAGCTTTCTTT CASSPTPGDTEAFF
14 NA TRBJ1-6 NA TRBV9 TGTGCCAGCAGCGTCAAAGGGGCCAACTCGCCCCTCCACTTT CASSVKGANSPLHF
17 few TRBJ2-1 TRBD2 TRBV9 TGTGCCAGCAGCCCCCACCCGACTAGCGGGGGTAGGAATGAGCAGTTCTTC CASSPHPTSGGRNEQFF
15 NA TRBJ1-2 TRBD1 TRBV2 TGTGCCAGCAGTGAAGCACGCAGGGGGCCCTATGGCTACACCTTC CASSEARRGPYGYTF
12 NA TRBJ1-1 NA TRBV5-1 TGCGCCAGCACTTCGAACCAAAACAGGGCTTTCTTT CASTSNQNRAFF
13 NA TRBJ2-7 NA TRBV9 TGTGCCAGCAGCGTAGATGCAGGATACGAGCAGTACTTC CASSVDAGYEQYF
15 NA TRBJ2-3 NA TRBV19 TGTGCCAGTAGTATACGGTCTTTCCCCACAGATACGCAGTATTTT CASSIRSFPTDTQYF
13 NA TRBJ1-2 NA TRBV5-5 TGTGCCAGCACCCTGGTGGACAGCTATGGCTACACCTTC CASTLVDSYGYTF
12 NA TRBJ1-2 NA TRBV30 TGTGCCTGGAAAGTCGGTTTCTATGGCTACACCTTC CAWKVGFYGYTF
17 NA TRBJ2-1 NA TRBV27 TGTGCCAGCAGTTTAATCGTCTGGCCGGGCTCCTACAATGAGCAGTTCTTC CASSLIVWPGSYNEQFF
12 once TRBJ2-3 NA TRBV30 TGTGCCTGGAGTGTTTCACAGGATACGCAGTATTTT CAWSVSQDTQYF
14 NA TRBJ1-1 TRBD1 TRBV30 TGTGCCACCACACCGACAGGGTCGAACACTGAAGCTTTCTTT CATTPTGSNTEAFF
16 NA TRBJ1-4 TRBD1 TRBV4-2 TGTGCCAGCACTACCACCGGGGGACAGTACTATGAAAAACTGTTTTTT CASTTTGGQYYEKLFF
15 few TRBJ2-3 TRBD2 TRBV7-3 TGTGCCAGCAGCCCCAACGGGGGGGCAGGAGATACGCAGTATTTT CASSPNGGAGDTQYF
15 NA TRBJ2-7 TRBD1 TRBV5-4 TGTGCCAGCAGCCGGTTTGAGACAGGGCCATACGAGCAGTACTTC CASSRFETGPYEQYF
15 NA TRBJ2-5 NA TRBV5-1 TGCGCCAGCAGCTTGGGACCGGGTACAGGAGAGACCCAGTACTTC CASSLGPGTGETQYF
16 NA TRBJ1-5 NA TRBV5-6 TGTGCCAGCAGCAAATCAGGGGTTGGTAGCAATCAGCCCCAGCATTTT CASSKSGVGSNQPQHF
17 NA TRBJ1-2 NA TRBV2 TGTGCCAGCAGAGAGCCCGCCTTTGGACAGACTAACTATGGCTACACCTTC CASREPAFGQTNYGYTF
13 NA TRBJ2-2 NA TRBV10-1 TGCGCCAGCAGTCCTTCTCACACCGGGGAGCTGTTTTTT CASSPSHTGELFF
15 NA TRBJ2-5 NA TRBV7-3 TGTGCCAGCAGCTTAGCGGGGGCGAACCAAGAGACCCAGTACTTC CASSLAGANQETQYF
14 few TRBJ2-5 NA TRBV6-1 TGTGCCAGCCGGATTTTGGGGGGCCAAGAGACCCAGTACTTC CASRILGGQETQYF
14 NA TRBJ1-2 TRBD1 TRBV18 TGTGCCAGCTCACTACAGGGGGCTGGGTATGGCTACACCTTC CASSLQGAGYGYTF
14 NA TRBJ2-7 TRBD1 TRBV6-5 TGTGCCAGCAGCACCGGACAGGGGCCGTACGAGCAGTACTTC CASSTGQGPYEQYF
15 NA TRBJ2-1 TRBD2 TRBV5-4 TGTGCCAGTCCGGGACTAGCGGGGGGGCCCAGTGAGCAGTTCTTC CASPGLAGGPSEQFF
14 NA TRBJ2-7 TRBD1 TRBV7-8 TGTGCCAGCAGCTTAAGCGACAGGGGCTACGAGCAGTACTTC CASSLSDRGYEQYF
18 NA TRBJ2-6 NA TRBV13 TGTGCCAGCAGCTTACTTTCGTCCCTAAGCTCTGGGGCCAACGGCCTGACTTTC CASSLLSSLSSGANGLTF
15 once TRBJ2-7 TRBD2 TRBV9 TGTGCCAGCAGCTCCAGGCGGGGGGACTCCTACGAGCAGTACTTC CASSSRRGDSYEQYF
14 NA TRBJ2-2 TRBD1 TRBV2 TGTGCCATTAAGAGGGGGCGAGGGACCGGGGAGCTGTTTTTT CAIKRGRGTGELFF
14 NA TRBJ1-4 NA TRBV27 TGTGCCAGCAGTTTGAGAAGGGGGGGCGAAAAACTGTTTTTT CASSLRRGGEKLFF
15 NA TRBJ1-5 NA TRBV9 TGTGCCAGCAGCGAAGGGGCCCTAAGCAATCAGCCCCAGCATTTT CASSEGALSNQPQHF
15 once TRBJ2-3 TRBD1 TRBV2 TGTGCCAGCAGAAGAGAGGACAGGGCCACAGATACGCAGTATTTT CASRREDRATDTQYF
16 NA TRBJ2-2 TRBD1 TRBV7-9 TGTGCCAGCAGCAGGAGACAGGGGGAAAACACCGGGGAGCTGTTTTTT CASSRRQGENTGELFF
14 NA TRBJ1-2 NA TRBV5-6 TGTGCCAGCAGTTCACGAGGGGGAGACTATGGCTACACCTTC CASSSRGGDYGYTF
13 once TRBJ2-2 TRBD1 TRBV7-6 TGTGCCACCCGGACAGGGGACACCGGGGAGCTGTTTTTT CATRTGDTGELFF
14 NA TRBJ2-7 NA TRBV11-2 TGTGCCAGCAGCTGGGCCGGGACAACCTACGAGCAGTACTTC CASSWAGTTYEQYF
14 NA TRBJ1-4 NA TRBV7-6 TGTGCCAGCAGCTTACCCGGGGAGGATGAAAAACTGTTTTTT CASSLPGEDEKLFF
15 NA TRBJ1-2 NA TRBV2 TGTGCCAGCACCGGGGTCCGGGCTGGCTTCTATGGCTACACCTTC CASTGVRAGFYGYTF
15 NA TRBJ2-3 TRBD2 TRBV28 TGTGCCAGCTCAGGCGGGGGGGCCGGGACAGATACGCAGTATTTT CASSGGGAGTDTQYF
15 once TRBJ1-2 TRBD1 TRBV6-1 TGTGCCAGCAGTGATATAGGGGACAGGGCCTATGGCTACACCTTC CASSDIGDRAYGYTF
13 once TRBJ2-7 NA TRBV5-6 TGTGCCAGCAGCTTTCCAGGGGCCTGGGAGCAGTACTTC CASSFPGAWEQYF
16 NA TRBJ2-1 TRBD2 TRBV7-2 TGTGCCAGCAGCTTAAGTCTTAGCGGGGGGCACAATGAGCAGTTCTTC CASSLSLSGGHNEQFF
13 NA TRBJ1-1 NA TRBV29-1 TGCAGCGTTCGCACTGACAGAAACACTGAAGCTTTCTTT CSVRTDRNTEAFF
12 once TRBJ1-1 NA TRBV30 TGTGCCTGGAGTGTACTTTCTACCGAAGCTTTCTTT CAWSVLSTEAFF
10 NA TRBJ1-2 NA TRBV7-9 TGTGCCAGCAGCTTCAATGGCTACACCTTC CASSFNGYTF
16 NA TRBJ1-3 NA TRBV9 TGTGCCAGCAGCGTGGTGGACAGTCTCTCTGGAAACACCATATATTTT CASSVVDSLSGNTIYF